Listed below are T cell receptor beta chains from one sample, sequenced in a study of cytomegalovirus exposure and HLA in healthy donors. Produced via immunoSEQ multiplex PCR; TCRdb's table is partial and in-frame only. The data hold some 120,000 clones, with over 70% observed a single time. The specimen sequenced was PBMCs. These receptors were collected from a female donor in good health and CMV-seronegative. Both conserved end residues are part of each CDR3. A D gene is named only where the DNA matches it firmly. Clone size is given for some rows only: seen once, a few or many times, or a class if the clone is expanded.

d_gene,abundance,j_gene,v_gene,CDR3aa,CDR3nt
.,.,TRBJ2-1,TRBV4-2,CASSPRTAEDNEQFF,TGTGCCAGCAGCCCCCGGACAGCAGAGGACAATGAGCAGTTCTTC
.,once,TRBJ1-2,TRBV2,CASTKSQEAWGYTF,TGTGCCAGCACCAAGTCACAAGAGGCGTGGGGCTACACCTTC
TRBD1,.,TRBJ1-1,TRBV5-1,CASSSGTVGGAFF,TGCGCCAGCAGCTCCGGGACAGTTGGGGGAGCTTTCTTT
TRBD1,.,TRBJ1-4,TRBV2,CASRAQGATNEKLFF,TGTGCCAGCAGAGCTCAGGGGGCAACTAATGAAAAACTGTTTTTT
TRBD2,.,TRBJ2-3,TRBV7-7,CASSRNSQGGGEEDTQYF,TGTGCTAGCAGCCGCAATAGTCAGGGCGGGGGGGAAGAAGATACGCAGTATTTT
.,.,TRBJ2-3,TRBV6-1,CASSEQFSTDTQYF,TGTGCCAGCAGTGAACAGTTCAGCACAGATACGCAGTATTTT
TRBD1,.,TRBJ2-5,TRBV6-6,CASSGQGAVQETQYF,TGTGCCAGCAGTGGACAGGGAGCGGTACAAGAGACCCAGTACTTC
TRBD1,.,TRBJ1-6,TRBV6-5,CASSYFSAGGYSPLHF,TGTGCCAGCAGTTACTTCTCCGCAGGGGGTTATTCACCCCTCCACTTT
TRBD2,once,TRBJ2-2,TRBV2,CASSGQGGYTGELFF,TGTGCCAGCAGTGGTCAGGGAGGGTACACCGGGGAGCTGTTTTTT
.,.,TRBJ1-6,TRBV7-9,CSSSLSRTRESFSPLHF,TGTTCCAGCAGCTTATCACGGACTAGGGAGTCCTTCTCACCCCTCCACTTT
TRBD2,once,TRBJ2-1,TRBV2,CASSQLAGAPNEQFF,TGTGCCAGCAGTCAGCTAGCGGGAGCCCCCAATGAGCAGTTCTTC
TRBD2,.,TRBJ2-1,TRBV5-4,CASSPGTSELEQFF,TGTGCCAGCAGCCCCGGGACTAGCGAGCTTGAGCAGTTCTTC
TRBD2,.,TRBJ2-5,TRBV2,CASNFAGGAETQYF,TGTGCCAGCAATTTCGCCGGGGGGGCTGAGACCCAGTACTTC
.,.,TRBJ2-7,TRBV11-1,CASSLGPGNYEQYF,TGTGCCAGCAGCTTAGGTCCGGGGAACTACGAGCAGTACTTC
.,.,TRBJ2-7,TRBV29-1,CSVGVYGQPYEQYF,TGCAGCGTTGGTGTATATGGACAGCCCTACGAGCAGTACTTC
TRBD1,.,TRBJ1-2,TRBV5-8,CASRPGTGTWAGGYTF,TGTGCCAGCAGGCCCGGGACAGGGACGTGGGCGGGTGGCTACACCTTC
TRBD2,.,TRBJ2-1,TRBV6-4,CASSDDRGRAVNEQFF,TGTGCCAGCAGTGACGATCGCGGGAGGGCCGTCAATGAGCAGTTCTTC
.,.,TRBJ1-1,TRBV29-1,CSVEGTRVLNTEAFF,TGCAGCGTCGAGGGGACAAGAGTTCTGAACACTGAAGCTTTCTTT
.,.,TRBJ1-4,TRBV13,CASSVGREKLFF,TGTGCCAGCAGCGTAGGTCGGGAAAAACTGTTTTTT
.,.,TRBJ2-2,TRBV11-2,CASSLEYSLNTGELFF,TGTGCCAGCAGCTTAGAATACTCCTTGAACACCGGGGAGCTGTTTTTT
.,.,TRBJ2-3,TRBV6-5,CASSGTGKITDTQYF,TGTGCCAGCAGTGGTACAGGGAAGATAACAGATACGCAGTATTTT
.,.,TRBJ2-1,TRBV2,CASSANGVYNEQFF,TGTGCCAGCAGTGCCAACGGGGTCTACAATGAGCAGTTCTTC
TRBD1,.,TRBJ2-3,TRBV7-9,CASSLGRRGPTDTQYF,TGTGCCAGCAGCTTAGGTCGCAGGGGGCCCACAGATACGCAGTATTTT
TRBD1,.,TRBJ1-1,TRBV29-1,CSVRTGANTEAFF,TGCAGCGTCCGGACAGGGGCGAACACTGAAGCTTTCTTT
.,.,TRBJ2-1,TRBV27,CASSLYYNSYNEQFF,TGTGCCAGCAGTTTATACTATAACTCCTACAATGAGCAGTTCTTC
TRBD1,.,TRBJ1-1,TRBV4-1,CASSQTRTGVGSF,TGCGCCAGCAGCCAAACCCGGACAGGGGTTGGCTCCTTT
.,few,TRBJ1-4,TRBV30,CAWSRGGDNEKLFF,TGTGCCTGGAGTCGGGGGGGAGATAATGAAAAACTGTTTTTT
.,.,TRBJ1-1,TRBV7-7,CASTPREGSMNTEAFF,TGTGCCAGCACCCCACGGGAGGGTTCTATGAACACTGAAGCTTTCTTT
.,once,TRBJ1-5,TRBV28,CASSLHRGQPQHF,TGTGCCAGCAGTTTACATCGCGGACAGCCCCAGCATTTT
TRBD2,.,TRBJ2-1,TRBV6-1,CASSGTSGNGNEQFF,TGTGCCAGCAGTGGGACTAGCGGGAATGGCAATGAGCAGTTCTTC
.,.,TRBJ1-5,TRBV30,CAWSVFQGNQPQHF,TGTGCCTGGAGTGTATTTCAGGGAAATCAGCCCCAGCATTTT
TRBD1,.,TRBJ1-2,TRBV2,CASRDRTGSNYGYTF,TGTGCCAGCAGAGACCGGACAGGATCGAACTATGGCTACACCTTC
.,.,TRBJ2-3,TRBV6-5,CASSYARAADTQYF,TGTGCCAGCAGTTACGCCAGGGCGGCAGATACGCAGTATTTT
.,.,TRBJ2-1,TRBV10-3,CAISEHETRGGDEQFF,TGTGCCATCAGTGAGCATGAGACTAGGGGGGGGGATGAGCAGTTCTTC
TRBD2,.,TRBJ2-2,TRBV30,CAWGRASTGELFF,TGTGCCTGGGGGAGGGCTTCCACCGGGGAGCTGTTTTTT
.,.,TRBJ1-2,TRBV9,CASSVGGLYGYTF,TGTGCCAGCAGCGTAGGCGGACTCTATGGCTACACCTTC
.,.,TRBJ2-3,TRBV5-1,CASSFPAGSTDTQYF,TGCGCCAGCAGCTTCCCGGCGGGTAGCACAGATACGCAGTATTTT